This T cell receptor (beta chain) was captured by sequencing in a study of T cells in Graves' hyperthyroidism and ophthalmopathy. This CDR3 has 11 residues. Trimming left V 8 bases short and J 2 bases short, with 9 bases between. Germline-derived CDR1 and CDR2 are SQVTM and ANQGSEA. TCR beta CDR3 regions were amplified from RNA transcripts. Researchers ran a first-round RT-PCR on the TCR CDR3 using the HTBI primer set. A single record per CDR3 protein comes from TCRdb applying MiXCR to the multiplex PCR reads. The table includes roughly 520,000 distinct CDR3 sequences, about 24% detected once. This clonotype was picked up many times.

The chain is built from TRBV29-1 and TRBJ1-2; tentative D call: TRBD1 (6 bases). The sequence came from a woman aged 25-40 years with Graves' ophthalmopathy. The sequenced material came from blood. DNA of the CDR3: TGCAGCACTACAGGGAACTATGGCTACACCTTC. It translates to CSTTGNYGYTF.